The 18 T cell receptor beta chains presented below share a single source sample, sequenced in a study of cytomegalovirus exposure and HLA in healthy donors. PCR was performed using 60 Vbeta and 13 Jbeta primers. This table comes from immunoSEQ multiplex PCR, and its TCRdb copy is limited to in-frame clones, with some not included. Here the sample spans about 110,000 clones, approximately 73% being singletons. Material: PBMCs. These receptor sequences come from a man aged 35 to 55 in good health and CMV-seronegative.

This chain uses TRBV2 with TRBJ1-3; a weak D match, TRBD1 (6 bases). Between the trimmed V and J ends, which lost 6 bases and 2 bases, there was a span of 14 bases. The CDR3 runs 15 residues. CDR1 is SNHLY and CDR2 is FYNNEI in the germline V gene. The CDR3 loop reads CASSGGGQTGNTIYF. DNA of the CDR3: TGTGCCAGCAGCGGGGGGGGGCAGACTGGAAACACCATATATTTT. Full variable domain (missing parts from reference TRBV2 and TRBJ1-3): EPEVTQTPSHQVTQMGQEVILRCVPISNHLYFYWYRQILGQKVEFLVSFYNNEISEKSEIFDDQFSVERPDGSNFTLKIRSTKLEDSAMYFCASSGGGQTGNTIYFGEGSWLTVV.

V is TRBV11-3 and J is TRBJ2-3, with TRBD2 matching over 8 bases. There are 16 residues in the CDR3. V was clipped by 5 bases and J by 6 bases; unmatched bases: 13. Germline CDR1 reads SGHNT; CDR2 reads YENEEA. This CDR3 reads CASSLRAGGLEDTQYF. The CDR3 DNA reads as TGTGCCAGCAGCCTCCGCGCGGGGGGCCTTGAGGATACGCAGTATTTT.

The CDR3 spells CASSYGTGETQYF. CDR3 bases: TGTGCCAGCAGCTACGGGACAGGAGAGACCCAGTACTTC. V and J are TRBV7-3 and TRBJ2-5, with TRBD1 matching 8 bases. This CDR3 is built from 13 residues. After removal of 4 bases from V and 4 bases from J, the junction contained 2 bases not matched to a gene. Germline CDR1 is SGHTA and CDR2 is FQGTGA.

This clone was counted a few times. The chain links TRBV6-1 to TRBJ1-1; no reliable D call. The CDR3 totals 12 residues. Trimming pared 4 bases from V and 10 bases from J, leaving 13 bases between. Per germline, CDR1 MNHNS and CDR2 SASEGT. CDR3 amino acids: CASSVLLTVAFF. The CDR3, as DNA: TGTGCCAGCAGTGTTTTACTTACGGTAGCTTTCTTT.

This clone came up a few times. This rearrangement joins TRBV5-1 to TRBJ2-1; weak D call: TRBD1 (6 bases). The CDR3 length is 17 residues. V lost 4 bases to trimming and J lost 2 bases, with 19 bases between them. CDR1 is SGHRS, CDR2 YFSETQ, per germline. In DNA, the CDR3 is TGCGCCAGCAGCCTGGAACGGCAGGGGCGCCCCTACAATGAGCAGTTCTTC. Encoded protein: CASSLERQGRPYNEQFF. The full variable domain, with the rest looked up from reference TRBV5-1 and TRBJ2-1, is KAGVTQTPRYLIKTRGQQVTLSCSPISGHRSVSWYQQTPGQGLQFLFEYFSETQRNKGNFPGRFSGRQFSNSRSEMNVSTLELGDSALYLCASSLERQGRPYNEQFFGPGTRLTVL.

The chain combines TRBV5-1 with TRBJ2-1, with TRBD2 identical over 8 bases. Germline loops: CDR1 SGHRS, CDR2 YFSETQ. The CDR3 totals 15 residues. V shed 0 bases and J 5 bases; nucleotides not matched to a gene: 4. CDR3: CASSLATGGHNEQFF. The CDR3 DNA is TGCGCCAGCAGCTTGGCCACGGGGGGGCACAATGAGCAGTTCTTC.

The gene calls are TRBV29-1 and TRBJ1-1, with D maybe TRBD1 (6 bases). CDR1 and CDR2 from the germline V gene are SQVTM and ANQGSEA. The CDR3 extends over 12 amino acids. Trimming took 5 bases from V and 4 from J, leaving 11 bases between them. CDR3 DNA: TGCAGCGTTTTCGACAGGACCACTGAAGCTTTCTTT. Protein product: CSVFDRTTEAFF.

The V gene is TRBV6-4, the J gene TRBJ1-4; the D gene is possibly TRBD1 (6 bases). V was cut by 0 bases and J by 5 bases, with 10 bases left in between. Germline CDR1 is MRHNA and CDR2 is SNTAGT. CDR3 length equals 15 residues. The CDR3 bases are TGTGCCAGCAGTGACTCGACACAGGGAAATGAAAAACTGTTTTTT. This gives the protein CASSDSTQGNEKLFF.

The chain carries TRBV5-1 and TRBJ2-1; TRBD1 matches at 11 bases. Germline V gene sequence: CDR1 SGHRS, CDR2 YFSETQ. Trimming took 3 bases from V and 8 from J; bases not matched to a gene: 7. The CDR3 runs to 15 residues. For the CDR3, the DNA is TGCGCCAGCAGCTCCCCCCGGGACAGGGGGGATGAGCAGTTCTTC. It translates to CASSSPRDRGDEQFF.

The rearrangement links TRBV11-3 to TRBJ2-3; D gene ambiguous. This CDR3 comprises 14 residues. From germline, CDR1 is SGHNT and CDR2 YENEEA. Trimming took off 5 bases at V and 0 bases at J, with 9 bases between the two ends. The CDR3 here is CASSPGGSTDTQYF. In nucleotides, the CDR3 is TGTGCCAGCAGCCCGGGTGGGAGCACAGATACGCAGTATTTT. Based on the CDR3 plus reference TRBV11-3 and TRBJ2-3, the full variable domain is EAGVVQSPRYKIIEKKQPVAFWCNPISGHNTLYWYLQNLGQGPELLIRYENEEAVDDSQLPKDRFSAERLKGVDSTLKIQPAELGDSAVYLCASSPGGSTDTQYFGPGTRLTVL.

The gene calls are TRBV9 and TRBJ2-2; D perhaps matches TRBD1 (5 bases). CDR1 is SGDLS and CDR2 is YYNGEE in the germline V gene. V gave up 2 bases and J gave up 1 base, with 6 bases separating them. This CDR3 has 14 amino acids. CDR3 nucleotide sequence: TGTGCCAGCAGCGTGGGGCAGAACACCGGGGAGCTGTTTTTT. This codes for CASSVGQNTGELFF.

The chain has TRBV9 and TRBJ2-3, with 8 bases lining up with TRBD1. The CDR3 spans 16 residues. Germline V gene lookup returns CDR1 SGDLS and CDR2 YYNGEE. Unmatched junction bases numbered 8, after V lost 0 bases and J lost 5 bases. The CDR3 here is CASSVDGRGQGDTQYF. In nucleotides, the CDR3 is TGTGCCAGCAGCGTAGACGGCAGGGGGCAGGGAGATACGCAGTATTTT.

This chain joins TRBV29-1 and TRBJ1-1, with D tentatively TRBD1 (5 bases). Germline V CDR1 and CDR2: SQVTM, ANQGSEA. V was shortened by 4 bases and J by 6 bases, with 18 bases between the two germline ends. The CDR3 runs 14 residues. For the CDR3, the DNA is TGCAGCGTTGTGGGGGTCGAGGGGAGGTCTGAAGCTTTCTTT. Protein: CSVVGVEGRSEAFF.

In its sample, this clone was seen once. The CDR3, as DNA: TGTGCCATCAGTGAGTGGGACAGGGGAGGCGAGAGGACCGGGGAGCTGTTTTTT. As protein: CAISEWDRGGERTGELFF. The chain couples TRBV10-3 to TRBJ2-2; 10 nucleotides line up with TRBD1. V was pared by 1 base and J by 5 bases, with 10 bases of the junction left unmatched. CDR1 and CDR2 from the germline V gene are ENHRY and SYGVKD. This CDR3 comprises 18 residues.

V gene TRBV9 combines with J gene TRBJ2-3; no definite D call. Germline values: CDR1 SGDLS, CDR2 YYNGEE. Trimming took 0 bases from V and 0 from J, leaving 2 bases between them. The CDR3 extends over 13 amino acids. CDR3 coding DNA: TGTGCCAGCAGCGTAGCTAGCACAGATACGCAGTATTTT. It specifies CASSVASTDTQYF.

The chain joins TRBV9 to TRBJ1-6; unclear D gene. Germline CDR1 is SGDLS and CDR2 is YYNGEE. With 2 bases removed from V and 8 bases from J, the gap between germline ends came to 17 bases. There are 16 residues in the CDR3. The CDR3, as DNA: TGTGCCAGCAGCGTTGGCGGCACCCCCGTTCATTCACCCCTCCACTTT. It yields the protein CASSVGGTPVHSPLHF.

The J gene is TRBJ2-3, the V gene TRBV4-2, with TRBD2 identical over 13 bases. The CDR3 loop spans 18 amino acids. Trimming removed 0 bases from V and 0 bases from J; junction bases left unmatched: 3. Germline assignment: CDR1 LGHNA and CDR2 YNFKEQ. The CDR3 is CASSQDLLAGGSTDTQYF. The CDR3 DNA reads as TGTGCCAGCAGCCAAGATCTACTAGCGGGGGGGAGCACAGATACGCAGTATTTT.

This clone has just one count. Germline and junction disagree at one end, which may indicate a read error. The CDR3 bases are TGTGCCAGCAGTGAGCTTGGAACAGGGCCGTTGCTCTTC. This translates into CASSELGTGPLLF. The J gene is TRBJ2-1, the V gene TRBV6-4; D possibly corresponds to TRBD1 (6 bases). The germline V gene has CDR1 MRHNA and CDR2 SNTAGT. This CDR3 is built from 13 residues.